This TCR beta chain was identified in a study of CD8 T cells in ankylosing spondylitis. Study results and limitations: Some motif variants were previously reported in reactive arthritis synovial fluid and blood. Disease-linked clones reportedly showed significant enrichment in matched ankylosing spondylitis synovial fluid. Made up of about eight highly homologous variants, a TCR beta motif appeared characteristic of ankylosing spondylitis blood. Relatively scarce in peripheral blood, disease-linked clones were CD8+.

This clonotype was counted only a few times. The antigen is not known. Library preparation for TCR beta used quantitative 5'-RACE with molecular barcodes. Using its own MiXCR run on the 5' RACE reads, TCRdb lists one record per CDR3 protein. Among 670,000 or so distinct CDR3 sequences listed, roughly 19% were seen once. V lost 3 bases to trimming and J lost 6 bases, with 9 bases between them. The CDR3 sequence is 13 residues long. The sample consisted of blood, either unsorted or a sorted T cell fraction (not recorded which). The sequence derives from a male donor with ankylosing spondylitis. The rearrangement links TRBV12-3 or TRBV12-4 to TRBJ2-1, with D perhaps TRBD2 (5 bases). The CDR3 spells CASSFGEPNEQFF. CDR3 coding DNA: TGTGCCAGCAGTTTCGGGGAGCCCAATGAGCAGTTCTTC.